This entry describes one TCR beta chain. This record comes from a study of cytotoxic CD8 clonotypes in ibrutinib-treated CLL. This CDR3 contains 14 residues. Germline V lookup: CDR1 SNHLY, CDR2 FYNNEI. Trimming pared 6 bases from V and 2 bases from J, leaving 14 bases between. The repertoire was sequenced with immunoSEQ multiplex PCR; TCRdb's copy has only in-frame clones and lacks some. There are 11,000 to 15,000 clones in the sample; under 65% occur only once, and around 35% lies in the top ten. This TCR was sampled from a human donor with chronic lymphocytic leukemia. The chain employs TRBV2 and TRBJ2-7; D is tentatively TRBD1 or TRBD2 (5 bases each). Source: PBMCs, taken at a 24-month disease-progression time point, from a patient treated with ibrutinib. The CDR3 protein is CASRPGTGTYEQYF. The CDR3 DNA reads TGTGCCAGCAGGCCCGGGACGGGAACCTACGAGCAGTACTTC.